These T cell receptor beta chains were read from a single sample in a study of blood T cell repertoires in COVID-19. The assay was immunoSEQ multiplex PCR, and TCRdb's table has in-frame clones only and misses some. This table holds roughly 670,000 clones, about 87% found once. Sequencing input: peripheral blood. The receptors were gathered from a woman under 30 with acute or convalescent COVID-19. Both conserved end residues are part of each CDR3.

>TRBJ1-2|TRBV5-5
CASSTLTGYGYTF
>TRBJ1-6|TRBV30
CAWSQGQGQNSPLHF
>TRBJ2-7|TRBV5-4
CASSPTPRGNYEQYF
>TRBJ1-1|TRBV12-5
CASGLALSWETEAFF
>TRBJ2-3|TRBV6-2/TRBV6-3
CASTPPGLGTDTQYF
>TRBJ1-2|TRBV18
CASSPRTGEISGGYGYTF
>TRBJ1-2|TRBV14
CASSRDRASHGGYTF
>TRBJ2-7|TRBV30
CAWSGQYYEQYF
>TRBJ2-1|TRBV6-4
CASSDKAGGGNEQFF
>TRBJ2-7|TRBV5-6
CPSSRGGGSYEQYF
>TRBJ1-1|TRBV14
CASSRDRPGSWAEAFF
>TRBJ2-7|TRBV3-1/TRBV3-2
CASSQGAGNPHYEQYF